The source of this TCR beta chain is a study of CD8 T cells in Susac syndrome. Random-hexamer reverse transcription was applied to roughly 0.45 to 1 ug RNA. TCRdb ran MiXCR on the immunoSEQ multiplex PCR reads and lists one entry per CDR3 protein. The repertoire holds some 170,000 distinct CDR3 sequences, with about 94% as singletons. The V gene lost 3 bases and the J gene lost 1 base, with 15 bases spanning the gap. Germline V gene lookup returns CDR1 KGHSH and CDR2 LQKENI. The CDR3 has 16 amino acids. V usage is TRBV18 and J usage is TRBJ1-1; no clear D gene. The sequenced sample was CD4+ T cells from PBMCs. This TCR came from a human donor with Susac syndrome. As DNA, the CDR3 is TGTGCCAGCTCACCCCTAGGGTTGGCTCGGAACACTGAAGCTTTCTTT. Its protein is CASSPLGLARNTEAFF. The full variable domain, in which reference TRBV18 and TRBJ1-1 provide the parts outside the CDR3, is NAGVMQNPRHLVRRRGQEARLRCSPMKGHSHVYWYRQLPEEGLKFMVYLQKENIIDESGMPKERFSAEFPKEGPSILRIQQVVRGDSAAYFCASSPLGLARNTEAFFGQGTRLTVV.